This T cell receptor beta chain was identified in a study of T-cell memory formation after mild COVID-19. This clonotype was counted at least ten times. Antigen: not known. Looked up from germline, CDR1 is LGHNA and CDR2 is YNFKEQ. Deletions cut 4 bases from V and 2 bases from J, with 18 bases between. The CDR3 loop spans 17 amino acids. Study results and caveats: Memory from before infection featured some responding clones, which suggests cross-reactive memory joined. Clones that got smaller from day 15 to 85 had even CD4/CD8, while clones growing later tipped toward CD4+.

TCRdb re-called the 5' RACE reads through MiXCR, storing one row per CDR3 protein. Of some 210,000 distinct CDR3 sequences in the sample, under 12% were seen once. The V call is TRBV4-2, the J call TRBJ1-3, with D possibly matching TRBD1 (6 bases). The sample consisted of PBMCs or a T cell subset sorted from them (not recorded which). This TCR was sampled from a man younger than 30 who had mild COVID-19 (a few samples of this study predate the infection). Cell type and time point are not known. Here the CDR3 reads CASSPFMTGAAGNTIYF. The DNA for the CDR3 is TGTGCCAGCAGCCCTTTCATGACGGGGGCAGCTGGAAACACCATATATTTT.